This is a list of T cell receptor beta chains from one sample in a study of T cell responses to AZD1222 COVID-19 vaccine. The table came from immunoSEQ multiplex PCR; TCRdb's copy has only in-frame clones and leaves some out. Of some 110,000 clones in the sample, 88% were seen once. Sequenced material: peripheral blood, taken 28 days after the second AZD1222 dose. The receptors stem from an adult who received the AZD1222 COVID-19 vaccine. CDR3s include the opening cysteine and the closing phenylalanine or tryptophan. D genes are given only for firm matches. Size values are once, few and many counts, or a class for expanded clones, and some rows have none.

J: TRBJ2-2; D: TRBD1; V: TRBV11-3; size: NA; CDR3: CASSRGTGASTGELFF; DNA: TGTGCCAGCAGCAGAGGGACAGGGGCCTCCACCGGGGAGCTGTTTTTT
J: TRBJ2-1; D: NA; V: TRBV7-9; size: NA; CDR3: CASSSQESYNEQFF; DNA: TGTGCCAGCAGCTCACAGGAATCCTACAATGAGCAGTTCTTC
J: TRBJ2-5; D: TRBD2; V: TRBV7-6; size: NA; CDR3: CASSLVAGTSGRKTQYF; DNA: TGTGCCAGCAGCTTAGTGGCGGGGACTAGCGGGAGAAAGACCCAGTACTTC
J: TRBJ2-1; D: NA; V: TRBV4-1; size: NA; CDR3: CASGQPRGQFF; DNA: TGCGCCAGCGGGCAGCCAAGGGGGCAGTTCTTC
J: TRBJ2-7; D: NA; V: TRBV19; size: NA; CDR3: CASSSQPGDEQYF; DNA: TGTGCCAGTAGTAGTCAGCCCGGAGACGAGCAGTACTTC
J: TRBJ1-1; D: NA; V: TRBV27; size: NA; CDR3: CTSGVLTSTEAFF; DNA: TGTACCAGCGGGGTTTTAACGAGCACTGAAGCTTTCTTT
J: TRBJ1-5; D: NA; V: TRBV19; size: NA; CDR3: CASRTGNSNQPQHF; DNA: TGTGCCAGTAGGACGGGAAATAGCAATCAGCCCCAGCATTTT
J: TRBJ1-5; D: NA; V: TRBV6-2/TRBV6-3; size: NA; CDR3: CASSYSSRGDNQPQHF; DNA: TGTGCCAGCAGTTACTCGAGTCGGGGAGACAATCAGCCCCAGCATTTT
J: TRBJ2-5; D: TRBD1; V: TRBV18; size: NA; CDR3: CASSPRDRQQETQYF; DNA: TGTGCCAGCTCCCCCCGGGACAGGCAACAAGAGACCCAGTACTTC
J: TRBJ2-3; D: NA; V: TRBV19; size: NA; CDR3: CASSMYGSSTDTQYF; DNA: TGTGCCAGTAGTATGTACGGCTCTAGCACAGATACGCAGTATTTT
J: TRBJ2-4; D: NA; V: TRBV5-4; size: NA; CDR3: CASSLEGLNIQYF; DNA: TGTGCCAGCAGCTTGGAAGGGCTAAACATTCAGTACTTC
J: TRBJ1-1; D: NA; V: TRBV6-5; size: NA; CDR3: CASMNRRLNTEAFF; DNA: TGTGCCAGCATGAACAGGCGATTGAACACTGAAGCTTTCTTT
J: TRBJ2-4; D: NA; V: TRBV9; size: NA; CDR3: CASSVRGGAKNIQYF; DNA: TGTGCCAGCAGCGTCCGAGGGGGAGCCAAAAACATTCAGTACTTC
J: TRBJ1-2; D: NA; V: TRBV28; size: NA; CDR3: CASSSSLAGDKGYTF; DNA: TGTGCCAGCAGTTCCAGTTTGGCGGGGGACAAAGGCTACACCTTC
J: TRBJ2-3; D: TRBD2; V: TRBV5-1; size: NA; CDR3: CASSLQSSGSSDTQYF; DNA: TGCGCCAGCAGCTTGCAGTCTAGCGGGAGTTCGGATACGCAGTATTTT
J: TRBJ1-5; D: NA; V: TRBV4-3; size: NA; CDR3: CASSQDLGANQPQHF; DNA: TGCGCCAGCAGCCAAGATCTTGGGGCGAATCAGCCCCAGCATTTT
J: TRBJ1-1; D: TRBD1; V: TRBV6-5; size: NA; CDR3: CASSRIQGANTEAFF; DNA: TGTGCCAGCAGTCGCATACAGGGGGCGAACACTGAAGCTTTCTTT
J: TRBJ1-6; D: NA; V: TRBV5-1; size: NA; CDR3: CASSFTSRDRSYNSPLHF; DNA: TGCGCCAGCAGCTTTACCTCGAGGGATAGGTCCTATAATTCACCCCTCCACTTT
J: TRBJ1-1; D: TRBD1; V: TRBV5-1; size: NA; CDR3: CASSLGQGAEAFF; DNA: TGCGCCAGCAGCTTGGGACAGGGTGCGGAAGCTTTCTTT
J: TRBJ1-3; D: NA; V: TRBV28; size: NA; CDR3: CASSLARVGSGNTIYF; DNA: TGTGCCAGCAGTCTCGCGAGAGTCGGGTCTGGAAACACCATATATTTT
J: TRBJ2-1; D: TRBD2; V: TRBV5-1; size: NA; CDR3: CASSKTSGGEFF; DNA: TGCGCCAGCAGCAAAACTAGCGGGGGGGAGTTCTTC
J: TRBJ1-4; D: NA; V: TRBV7-2; size: NA; CDR3: CASSSYGEGSEKLFF; DNA: TGTGCCAGCAGCTCCTATGGGGAGGGAAGTGAAAAACTGTTTTTT
J: TRBJ1-2; D: NA; V: TRBV7-9; size: NA; CDR3: CASSLSGGYTF; DNA: TGTGCCAGCAGCTTAAGTGGTGGCTACACCTTC
J: TRBJ1-2; D: TRBD1; V: TRBV19; size: NA; CDR3: CASIGTEFPNYGYTF; DNA: TGTGCCAGTATCGGGACAGAGTTTCCTAACTATGGCTACACCTTC
J: TRBJ1-2; D: NA; V: TRBV4-2; size: NA; CDR3: CASSQEEGRVNGYTF; DNA: TGTGCCAGCAGCCAAGAGGAGGGCAGGGTAAATGGCTACACCTTC
J: TRBJ2-7; D: TRBD2; V: TRBV19; size: NA; CDR3: CASSNPGGRTSGDSYEQYF; DNA: TGTGCCAGTAGTAACCCAGGGGGAAGGACTAGCGGGGATTCCTACGAGCAGTACTTC
J: TRBJ1-2; D: NA; V: TRBV7-7; size: once; CDR3: CASSPVGGSIYGYTF; DNA: TGTGCCAGCAGCCCGGTGGGGGGCTCCATCTATGGCTACACCTTC
J: TRBJ2-1; D: TRBD2; V: TRBV6-4; size: NA; CDR3: CASSDGTSGGNEQFF; DNA: TGTGCCAGCAGTGACGGGACTAGCGGGGGGAATGAGCAGTTCTTC
J: TRBJ2-7; D: NA; V: TRBV5-6; size: NA; CDR3: CASSLVRGYEQYF; DNA: TGTGCCAGCAGCTTGGTGCGGGGATACGAGCAGTACTTC
J: TRBJ2-5; D: NA; V: TRBV11-3; size: few; CDR3: CASSLDAETQYF; DNA: TGTGCCAGCAGCTTAGACGCGGAGACCCAGTACTTC
J: TRBJ1-5; D: TRBD1; V: TRBV5-1; size: NA; CDR3: CASSLAGTDQPQHF; DNA: TGCGCCAGCAGCTTGGCCGGGACAGATCAGCCCCAGCATTTT
J: TRBJ2-7; D: TRBD2; V: TRBV5-4; size: once; CDR3: CASSSPTSGIYEQYF; DNA: TGTGCCAGCAGCTCACCGACTAGCGGGATCTACGAGCAGTACTTC
J: TRBJ2-1; D: TRBD2; V: TRBV28; size: NA; CDR3: CASSIAGLAGGSSYNEQFF; DNA: TGTGCCAGCAGTATTGCGGGACTAGCGGGTGGAAGCTCCTACAATGAGCAGTTCTTC
J: TRBJ1-2; D: NA; V: TRBV28; size: NA; CDR3: CASSDAGTGGGYTF; DNA: TGTGCCAGCAGTGATGCCGGGACTGGGGGAGGCTACACCTTC
J: TRBJ2-3; D: TRBD2; V: TRBV5-6; size: NA; CDR3: CASSLVTSADTQYF; DNA: TGTGCCAGCAGCTTGGTGACTAGCGCAGATACGCAGTATTTT
J: TRBJ1-2; D: TRBD1; V: TRBV5-1; size: once; CDR3: CASSHGQGANYGYTF; DNA: TGCGCCAGCAGCCACGGACAGGGGGCTAACTATGGCTACACCTTC
J: TRBJ2-5; D: NA; V: TRBV25-1; size: once; CDR3: CASNERSYQETQYF; DNA: TGTGCCAGCAACGAGCGGTCGTACCAAGAGACCCAGTACTTC
J: TRBJ2-1; D: TRBD2; V: TRBV9; size: NA; CDR3: CASSRGGKDEQFF; DNA: TGTGCCAGCAGCCGCGGGGGAAAAGATGAGCAGTTCTTC
J: TRBJ2-7; D: NA; V: TRBV4-1; size: NA; CDR3: CASSQDFYEQYF; DNA: TGCGCCAGCAGCCAAGACTTCTACGAGCAGTACTTC
J: TRBJ1-2; D: NA; V: TRBV7-2; size: NA; CDR3: CASSASTYVYTF; DNA: TGTGCCAGCAGCGCCAGTACCTATGTCTACACCTTC
J: TRBJ2-1; D: TRBD1; V: TRBV27; size: NA; CDR3: CASSFRDREPNNEQFF; DNA: TGTGCCAGCAGTTTCCGGGACAGGGAGCCCAACAATGAGCAGTTCTTC
J: TRBJ1-5; D: TRBD1; V: TRBV7-9; size: NA; CDR3: CASSPIGGADQPQHF; DNA: TGTGCCAGCAGCCCTATAGGGGGCGCGGATCAGCCCCAGCATTTT
J: TRBJ1-1; D: NA; V: TRBV2; size: many; CDR3: CASSTGQNTEAFF; DNA: TGTGCCAGCAGCACGGGACAGAACACTGAAGCTTTCTTT
J: TRBJ1-4; D: TRBD1; V: TRBV30; size: NA; CDR3: CAWSVRQGSNEKLFF; DNA: TGTGCCTGGAGTGTAAGACAGGGGTCTAATGAAAAACTGTTTTTT
J: TRBJ2-5; D: TRBD2; V: TRBV7-9; size: NA; CDR3: CAGDTSGRETQYF; DNA: TGTGCCGGCGATACTAGCGGGCGGGAGACCCAGTACTTC
J: TRBJ1-2; D: TRBD1; V: TRBV11-2; size: NA; CDR3: CASSMGQGALGYTF; DNA: TGTGCCAGCAGTATGGGACAGGGGGCGCTCGGCTACACCTTC
J: TRBJ1-2; D: NA; V: TRBV30; size: few; CDR3: CAWGGQNYGYTF; DNA: TGTGCCTGGGGGGGACAAAACTATGGCTACACCTTC